A single sample is the source of the 2 T cell receptor beta chains below, sequenced in a study of breast tumors, draining lymph nodes, adjacent tissues. In TCRdb, the multiplex PCR reads were re-called with MiXCR into one record per CDR3 protein. The sample includes around 13,000 distinct CDR3 sequences, 45% to 50% of them seen just once. Input material: tumor-adjacent breast tissue. These receptors came from a female donor with breast cancer. Some clones in this sample may be carry-over from other donors' samples.

Of note for this clonotype: This may be a read error: a much more frequent sequence differs by one nucleotide. The chain uses TRBV7-3 and TRBJ2-1, with a possible D match to TRBD1 (5 bases). This CDR3 spans 14 amino acids. The V gene's germline CDR1 is SGHTA and CDR2 FQGTGA. CDR3 in amino acids: CASSLTSRVNEQLF. The CDR3, as DNA: TGTGCCAGCAGCTTAACGTCCAGGGTCAATGAGCAGCTCTTC.

This chain connects TRBV11-2 to TRBJ2-6; 8 bases fit TRBD1. The CDR3 spans 17 residues. V dropped 3 bases and J dropped 3; count of bases not matched to a gene: 7. The germline gives CDR1 SGHAT, CDR2 FQNNGV. This CDR3 reads CASSLDRDYLGANVLTF. DNA for the CDR3: TGTGCCAGCAGCTTGGACAGGGATTATCTTGGGGCCAACGTCCTGACTTTC.